The clone carrying this T cell receptor beta chain turned up a few times. The target antigen is unknown. The data stem from a study of T cell repertoires in cytomegalovirus infection. TCRdb reanalysed the reads using MiXCR and keeps one entry per CDR3 protein. Here the sample spans about 920,000 distinct CDR3 sequences, 25% to 40% being singletons. General observations from the study: Identification of carriers of CMV plus the relevant HLA was achieved through cumulative public TCR beta family frequency. HLA-C-restricted CMV-specific TCR beta clonotypes prevailed in the ex vivo response.

The germline V gene has CDR1 SNHLY and CDR2 FYNNEI. The CDR3 spans 16 residues. With 8 bases removed from V and 0 bases from J, the gap between germline ends came to 16 bases. The sequence derives from a human donor in good health (CMV status not recorded). Some clones in this sample may be carry-over from other donors' samples. The chain employs TRBV2 and TRBJ2-2; weak D call: TRBD1 (6 bases). Sequencing was performed on cultured CD8+ T cells from PBMCs, taken from culture after CMV antigen stimulation. The CDR3, as DNA: TGTGCCAGCGGTCCGCCGGGACATTCGAACACCGGGGAGCTGTTTTTT. Translation gives CASGPPGHSNTGELFF. Using reference TRBV2 and TRBJ2-2 for the parts outside the CDR3, the full variable domain is EPEVTQTPSHQVTQMGQEVILRCVPISNHLYFYWYRQILGQKVEFLVSFYNNEISEKSEIFDDQFSVERPDGSNFTLKIRSTKLEDSAMYFCASGPPGHSNTGELFFGEGSRLTVL.